This T cell receptor beta chain originates from a study of technical replicates of blood from a handful of donors (dated by TCRdb to about 2017). The library was prepared using the immunoSEQ multiplex PCR assay. Imported from immuneACCESS, the table was reduced by TCRdb to in-frame sequences with V and J called. These copies leave out some clones; in studies compared against another copy, an unresolved V gene accounts for under half, and the cause of the remainder is not known. The sample table contains approximately 70,000 clones; only one count was recorded for 98% of them. The ten largest clonotypes hold about 0.16% of the sample. This clone has a single count. This clone's antigen is unknown. No base qualities exist here, and no much larger clone lies one base off it. CDR1 and CDR2 are drawn from the germline V gene: MNHEY, SVGAGI. After removal of 7 bases from V and 4 bases from J, the junction retains 9 bases not matched to a gene. The CDR3 numbers 15 residues from cysteine through phenylalanine. Only the CDR3 part of the read is kept: 45 bases, read in frame from the first base.

The origin of this receptor is a human donor in good health. The chain employs TRBV6-5 and TRBJ2-2, with 7 junctional bases fitting TRBD1. The specimen was T cells isolated from PBMCs. The CDR3 sequence is CASTNQAGGTGELFF. Here is the DNA: TGTGCCAGCACCAACCAGGCAGGGGGCACCGGGGAGCTGTTTTTT.